The clone carrying this TCR beta chain has only one observation. No antigen is known for it. Germline is not matched at one junction end, which may reflect a read error. This record belongs to a study of glioma-infiltrating T cells. Findings and caveats of the study: Tissue-blood divergence was below expectation in non-neoplastic patients, above in gliomas.

The CDR3 contains 14 residues. Germline values: CDR1 SEHNR, CDR2 FQNEAQ (reference sequence). Amplification of TCR alpha and beta CDR3 regions from RNA used iRepertoire nested multiplex PCR. In TCRdb, the multiplex PCR reads were re-called with MiXCR into one record per CDR3 protein. The sample lists under 200,000 distinct CDR3 sequences; 32% were seen once. This clonotype was obtained from a human donor with low-grade glioma or glioblastoma, undergoing nonglioma brain surgery, or in good health (not recorded which). Sequencing used glioma tissue, nonneoplastic brain tissue, or PBMCs (not recorded which). The V and J genes are TRBV7-9 and TRBJ1-1, with a weak D call TRBD1 (5 bases). The CDR3: CARSPSRQNTKAFF. CDR3 DNA sequence: TGTGCCAGAAGCCCATCAAGACAGAACACTAAAGCTTTCTTT.